The source of this T cell receptor (beta chain) is a study of T-cell memory formation after mild COVID-19. Whole-study results and caveats: Contracting CD4+ clones sat mainly in CM and EM; CD8+ in EMRA.

Worth noting for this clonotype: As yet, its antigen is unknown. This may come from a read error, since a much larger clone is one base off.

Libraries for TCRalpha and TCRbeta carried sample barcodes and unique molecular identifiers via 5'RACE. TCRdb fed the 5' RACE reads into MiXCR, producing one record per CDR3 protein. The repertoire holds some 120,000 distinct CDR3 sequences, with about 6% as singletons. The sample consisted of PBMCs or a T cell subset sorted from them (not recorded which). This receptor was obtained from an adult woman who had mild COVID-19 (a few samples of this study predate the infection). Cell type and time point are not known.

For the CDR3, the DNA is TGTGCCAGCTCATCAGGACAGGGAGGGAAAACTGAAGCTTTCTTT. Translation gives CASSSGQGGKTEAFF. This sequence joins TRBV18 and TRBJ1-1; 8 bases line up with TRBD1. The ends lost 5 bases at V and 5 bases at J; junction bases unmatched: 10. Per the germline V gene, CDR1 is KGHSH and CDR2 is LQKENI. The CDR3 loop spans 15 amino acids.